These 19 T cell receptor beta chains originate from one sample sequenced in a study of cytomegalovirus exposure and HLA in healthy donors. This PCR relied on a set of 60 Vbeta primers and 13 Jbeta primers. Assay used: immunoSEQ multiplex PCR; TCRdb lists only in-frame clones, some missing. The table records 95,000 to 150,000 clones, about 80% of them present only once. Material for sequencing was PBMCs. The receptors come from a man aged 25-40 years in good health and CMV-seropositive.

The gene calls are TRBV19 and TRBJ2-2; TRBD1 might be the D (6 bases). V was trimmed by 3 bases and J by 4 bases, leaving 12 bases between them. Germline CDR1 reads LNHDA; CDR2 reads SQIVND (reference sequence). The CDR3 loop spans 15 amino acids. Written as DNA, the CDR3 is TGTGCCAGTAGTATGGTCGCCAGGGGCACCGGGGAGCTGTTTTTT. It translates to CASSMVARGTGELFF.

The chain couples TRBV7-3 to TRBJ2-1; D uncertain. The CDR3 contains 15 residues. Germline-derived CDR1 and CDR2 are SGHTA and FQGTGA. V lost 5 bases and J 3 bases, leaving 14 bases between the germline ends. CDR3: CASSPARAVYNEQFF. The CDR3 bases are TGTGCCAGCAGCCCCGCTCGCGCTGTCTACAATGAGCAGTTCTTC.

The chain links TRBV12-2 to TRBJ2-7; TRBD2, the D gene given by the table, was not confirmed from the DNA. TRBV12-2 constitutes a pseudogene. This CDR3 is built from 12 residues. CDR3 nucleotide sequence: TGTGCAAGTCGCCCTAGAGTTAGGCAGCAGTACTTC. Translating gives CASRPRVRQQYF.

The chain is built from TRBV5-5 and TRBJ1-1; tentatively, D is TRBD1 (6 bases). The V and J ends lost 0 bases and 3 bases respectively, with 12 bases between them. This CDR3 contains 15 residues. CDR1 SGHKS and CDR2 YYEKEE come from the germline V gene (reference sequence). This CDR3 is CASSLETGLYTEAFF. In DNA, the CDR3 is TGTGCCAGCAGCTTGGAAACAGGGTTGTACACTGAAGCTTTCTTT.

The chain uses TRBV18 and TRBJ2-5; TRBD1 is a possible D gene (7 bases). This CDR3 contains 13 residues. CDR1 and CDR2 from the germline V gene are KGHSH and LQKENI. Trimming cost V 6 bases and J 3 bases, with 11 bases left between them. The CDR3: CASSLRGEETQYF. The DNA for the CDR3 is TGTGCCAGCTCGCTCAGGGGGGAAGAGACCCAGTACTTC.

The sample holds one count of this clone. The chain joins TRBV18 to TRBJ1-1; 9 nucleotides align to TRBD1. The V gene end was trimmed by 6 bases and the J gene end by 1 base; junction bases not matched to a gene: 9. Germline V gives CDR1 KGHSH, CDR2 LQKENI. This CDR3 contains 16 residues. CDR3 residues: CASSRDREVGNTEAFF. DNA of the CDR3: TGTGCCAGCTCGCGGGACAGGGAGGTCGGGAACACTGAAGCTTTCTTT.

The gene calls are TRBV2 and TRBJ1-4; the D gene is possibly TRBD1 (5 bases). In germline, CDR1 is SNHLY, CDR2 FYNNEI. This CDR3 region has 16 residues. V dropped 4 bases and J dropped 5 bases, with 17 bases sitting between them. CDR3 nucleotide sequence: TGTGCCAGCAGTGTGCCAACAGGCGATCTGAATGAAAAACTGTTTTTT. This codes for CASSVPTGDLNEKLFF. Looking up the rest from reference TRBV2 and TRBJ1-4 gives the full variable domain: EPEVTQTPSHQVTQMGQEVILRCVPISNHLYFYWYRQILGQKVEFLVSFYNNEISEKSEIFDDQFSVERPDGSNFTLKIRSTKLEDSAMYFCASSVPTGDLNEKLFFGSGTQLSVL.

CDR3: CASSLNRGTQYF. The CDR3 DNA reads TGTGCCAGCAGCTTAAACAGGGGTACGCAGTATTTT. This chain links TRBV7-8 with TRBJ2-3; TRBD1 matches 7 bases. Germline trimming cut 2 bases from V and 8 bases from J; bases unmatched to any gene: 1. The germline CDR1 and CDR2 sequences are SGHVS and FQNEAQ. This CDR3 is 12 amino acids long.

This clone appeared once. The genes are TRBV9 and TRBJ1-2; 9 bases agree with TRBD1. The CDR3 runs 16 residues. The V and J ends lost 0 bases and 5 bases, in that order; junction bases with no gene match: 8. Germline V gene data show CDR1 as SGDLS and CDR2 as YYNGEE. The CDR3 coding sequence is TGTGCCAGCAGCGTAGTGCCGGACAGGGGACCTTATGGCTACACCTTC. It encodes CASSVVPDRGPYGYTF. Looking up the rest from reference TRBV9 and TRBJ1-2 gives the full variable domain: DSGVTQTPKHLITATGQRVTLRCSPRSGDLSVYWYQQSLDQGLQFLIQYYNGEERAKGNILERFSAQQFPDLHSELNLSSLELGDSALYFCASSVVPDRGPYGYTFGSGTRLTVV.

The CDR3 DNA reads TGTGCCAGCAGGGACAGGGAGAACACTGAAGCTTTCTTT. It specifies CASRDRENTEAFF. The J gene is TRBJ1-1, the V gene TRBV2; 8 bases line up with TRBD1. V lost 6 bases, J lost 1 base, and 1 base stayed unmatched. Germline lookup yields CDR1 SNHLY and CDR2 FYNNEI. The CDR3 runs 13 residues.

On this clone itself: The same CDR3 also results from other DNA sequences found in this sample. The genes are TRBV6-4 and TRBJ1-2; tentatively, D is TRBD1 (6 bases). The V and J ends lost 0 bases and 7 bases respectively, with 9 bases between them. Per germline, CDR1 MRHNA and CDR2 SNTAGT. The CDR3 contains 13 residues. The CDR3 DNA sequence: TGTGCCAGCAGTGACTCAGGGGGTGTTGGCTACACCTTC. This codes for CASSDSGGVGYTF.

V is TRBV5-5 and J is TRBJ2-1; the match to TRBD1 covers 9 bases. CDR3 length equals 16 residues. With 4 bases clipped from V and 2 bases from J, the junction kept 7 bases outside the gene matches. Per the germline V gene, CDR1 is SGHKS and CDR2 is YYEKEE (reference sequence). This CDR3 is CASSHRDRATYNEQFF. CDR3 DNA sequence: TGTGCCAGCAGCCACAGGGACAGGGCGACCTACAATGAGCAGTTCTTC.

The chain is built from TRBV6-1 and TRBJ1-5; the match to TRBD1 covers 9 bases. Trimming at V came to 4 bases and at J to 5 bases, leaving 12 bases not matched to a gene. Germline CDR1 and CDR2: MNHNS and SASEGT. CDR3 length equals 17 residues. CDR3 sequence reads: CASSGVPGTGFYQPQHF. In DNA form, the CDR3 reads TGTGCCAGCAGTGGGGTCCCCGGGACAGGGTTTTATCAGCCCCAGCATTTT.

The chain links TRBV7-6 to TRBJ1-1; D perhaps matches TRBD1 (5 bases). The germline gives CDR1 SGHVS, CDR2 FNYEAQ. This CDR3 is built from 13 residues. V was clipped by 5 bases and J by 4 bases, with 11 bases between them. CDR3 in amino acids: CASSPPGITEAFF. The DNA of the CDR3 is TGTGCCAGCAGCCCCCCAGGGATCACTGAAGCTTTCTTT. Based on the CDR3 plus reference TRBV7-6 and TRBJ1-1, the full variable domain is GAGVSQSPRYKVTKRGQDVALRCDPISGHVSLYWYRQALGQGPEFLTYFNYEAQQDKSGLPNDRFSAERPEGSISTLTIQRTEQRDSAMYRCASSPPGITEAFFGQGTRLTVV.

In its sample, this clone was seen once. V usage is TRBV2 and J usage is TRBJ1-1, with 7 bases identical to TRBD1. CDR1 is SNHLY, CDR2 FYNNEI, per germline. The CDR3 loop spans 14 amino acids. Germline trimming cut 6 bases from V and 4 bases from J; bases unmatched to any gene: 8. This CDR3 reads CASRGTGVGTEAFF. The CDR3 DNA follows: TGTGCCAGCAGGGGAACAGGGGTGGGCACTGAAGCTTTCTTT.

The genes are TRBV2 and TRBJ2-3; maybe TRBD2 (6 bases). Germline CDR1 SNHLY, CDR2 FYNNEI. The CDR3 is made up of 14 amino acids. Trimming took 6 bases from V and 1 from J, leaving 11 bases between them. The CDR3 region has the DNA TGTGCCAGCAGCTACTGGGGGGGCACAGATACGCAGTATTTT. Translation gives CASSYWGGTDTQYF.

This chain joins TRBV4-1 and TRBJ2-1, with TRBD2 matching 7 bases. Trimming removed 1 base from V and 8 bases from J; junction bases left unmatched: 8. Per the germline V gene, CDR1 is MGHRA and CDR2 is YSYEKL. CDR3 length: 15 amino acids. In nucleotides, the CDR3 is TGCGCCAGCAGCCAAGGGTGGGCGGGGGTGGATGAGCAGTTCTTC. It translates to CASSQGWAGVDEQFF.

V and J are TRBV12-5 and TRBJ2-1; D may be TRBD2 (7 bases). Germline V gene sequence: CDR1 LGHNT, CDR2 FRNRAP. This CDR3 is built from 13 residues. Trimming left V 8 bases short and J 6 bases short, with 14 bases between. The CDR3 loop is CASLAGAGNEQFF. CDR3 DNA: TGTGCTAGTCTGGCGGGGGCCGGCAATGAGCAGTTCTTC.

With respect to this clone: A far larger clone is one base from this, pointing to a likely read error. This sequence joins TRBV2 and TRBJ2-7, with 13 nucleotides matching TRBD2. Germline V gene sequence: CDR1 SNHLY, CDR2 FYNNEI. With V trimmed by 6 bases and J by 7 bases, 9 bases remained unmatched. The CDR3 contains 15 residues. The CDR3 sequence: CASRLTSGGLNEQYF. CDR3 nucleotide sequence: TGTGCCAGCAGACTGACTAGCGGGGGGTTGAATGAGCAGTACTTC.